This TCR beta chain was profiled in a study of blood T cell repertoires in COVID-19. Study context: Samples representing acute and convalescent COVID-19 were sourced from the United States, Italy and Spain. T cells, B-cell-depleted T cells, or PBMCs provided the cDNA or gDNA that served as material.

From germline, CDR1 is LGHNA and CDR2 YSLEER. V was pared by 0 bases and J by 1 base, with 9 bases between. This CDR3 comprises 15 residues. This clone was recorded once. Authors' analysis steps: Cell counts per sample came from amplifying reference gene primers. Only in-frame clones appear in the TCRdb table, and some are missing; sequencing was by immunoSEQ multiplex PCR. That table is the source of V, J and clone size, and D and trimming were worked out from the DNA. The data show around 180,000 clones, with 83% seen just once and approximately 1.5% held by the top ten. The source of this sequence is a human donor in a cohort sampled during active COVID-19. Sequencing was performed on peripheral blood. The V and J genes are TRBV4-3 and TRBJ1-2; D gene uncertain. The CDR3 protein is CASSQEVRDNYGYTF. In nucleotides, the CDR3 is TGCGCCAGCAGCCAAGAGGTTCGGGATAACTATGGCTACACCTTC.